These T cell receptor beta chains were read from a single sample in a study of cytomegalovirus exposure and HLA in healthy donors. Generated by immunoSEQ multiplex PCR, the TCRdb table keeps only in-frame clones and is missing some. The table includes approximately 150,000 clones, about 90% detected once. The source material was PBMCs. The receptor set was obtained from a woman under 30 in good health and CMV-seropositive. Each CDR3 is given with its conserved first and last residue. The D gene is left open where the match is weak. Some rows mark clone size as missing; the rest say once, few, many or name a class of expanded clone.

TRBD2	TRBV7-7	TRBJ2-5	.	TGTGCCAGCAGCTTAGGGACTAGCGGGGTTCAAGAGACCCAGTACTTC	CASSLGTSGVQETQYF
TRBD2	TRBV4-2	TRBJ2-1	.	TGTGCCAGCAGCCCAGGACTAGCGGGGGACAATGAGCAGTTCTTC	CASSPGLAGDNEQFF
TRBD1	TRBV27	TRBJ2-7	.	TGTGCCAGCAGCCTCCCCACAGGGGTCGGTTCCTACGAGCAGTACTTC	CASSLPTGVGSYEQYF
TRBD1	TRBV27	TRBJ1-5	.	TGTGCCAGCAGTCACGGACGGGACAGGGGGTATCAGCCCCAGCATTTT	CASSHGRDRGYQPQHF
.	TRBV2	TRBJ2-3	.	TGTGCCAGCAGTGAAACAGGGAGGGGAGATACGCAGTATTTT	CASSETGRGDTQYF
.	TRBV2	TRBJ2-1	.	TGTGCCAGCAGCTACCGGGGTTACAATGAGCAGTTCTTC	CASSYRGYNEQFF
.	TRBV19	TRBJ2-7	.	TGTGCCAGTGGAGACGGTACCTACGAGCAGTACTTC	CASGDGTYEQYF
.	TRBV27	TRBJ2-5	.	TGTGCCAGCAGTTTAAATCTGTTAGGAGGAAATAGCCAAGAGACCCAGTACTTC	CASSLNLLGGNSQETQYF
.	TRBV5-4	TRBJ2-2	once	TGTGCCAGCAGCTTGGATAGGAACAGGGACAACACCGGGGAGCTGTTTTTT	CASSLDRNRDNTGELFF
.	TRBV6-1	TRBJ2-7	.	TGTGCCAGCAGTTTTGGACAGACTGGTACCTACGAGCAGTACTTC	CASSFGQTGTYEQYF
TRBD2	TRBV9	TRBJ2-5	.	TGTGCCAGCAGCGTAACTAGCGGCCCCCAAGAGACCCAGTACTTC	CASSVTSGPQETQYF
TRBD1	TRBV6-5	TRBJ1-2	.	TGTGCCAGCAGTAGGGGGACAGGGAATGGCTATGGCTACACCTTC	CASSRGTGNGYGYTF
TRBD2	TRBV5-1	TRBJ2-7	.	TGCGCCAGCAGCTTGGCCGGGAGGAGTGAGCAGTACTTC	CASSLAGRSEQYF
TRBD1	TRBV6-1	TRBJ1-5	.	TGTGCCAGCAGTACCCAAGGGACAGGGGCACAGCCCCAGCATTTT	CASSTQGTGAQPQHF
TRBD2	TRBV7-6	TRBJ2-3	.	TGTGCCAGCAGCTCCGGGACTAGCGGGAGCACAGATACGCAGTATTTT	CASSSGTSGSTDTQYF
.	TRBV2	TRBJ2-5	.	TGTGCCAGCACCAAATCGCAGACAGGCCAAGAGACCCAGTACTTC	CASTKSQTGQETQYF
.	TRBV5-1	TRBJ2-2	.	TGCGCCAGCAGCTTGGGAGGGCCAGACACCGGGGAGCTGTTTTTT	CASSLGGPDTGELFF
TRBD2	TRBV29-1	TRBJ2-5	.	TGCAGCGTTTCCTCCCTAGCGGTGGAGGGAGAGACCCAGTACTTC	CSVSSLAVEGETQYF
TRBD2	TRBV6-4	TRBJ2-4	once	TGTGCCAGCAGTGAAGGACTAGCGAACATTCAGTACTTC	CASSEGLANIQYF
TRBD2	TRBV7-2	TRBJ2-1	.	TGTGCCAGCAGCGTCCAGCGGGAGGGAAACAATGAGCAGTTCTTC	CASSVQREGNNEQFF
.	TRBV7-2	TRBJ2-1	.	TGTGCCAGCAGTTCGAACTTGGATGAGCAGTTCTTC	CASSSNLDEQFF
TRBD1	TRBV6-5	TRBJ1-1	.	TGTGCCAGCAGGCTTGGAGGGGGCTACACTGAAGCTTTCTTT	CASRLGGGYTEAFF
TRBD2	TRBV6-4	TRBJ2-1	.	TGTGCCAGCAGCCAGACTAGCGGGATCGATGAGCAGTTCTTC	CASSQTSGIDEQFF
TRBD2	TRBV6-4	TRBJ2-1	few	TGTGCCAGCAGCCACCACGGGGCTAGCGGGAGCTATGAGCAGTTCTTC	CASSHHGASGSYEQFF
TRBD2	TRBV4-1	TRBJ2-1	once	TGCGCCAGCAGCCAAGACAGCGGGATGGAGCAGTTCTTC	CASSQDSGMEQFF
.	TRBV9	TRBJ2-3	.	TGTGCCAGCAGCGTAGGGGGGGGCACTAGTCCGGATACGCAGTATTTT	CASSVGGGTSPDTQYF
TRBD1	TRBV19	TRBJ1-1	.	TGTGCCAGTAGTCCCGGACAGGGGGACACTGAAGCTTTCTTT	CASSPGQGDTEAFF
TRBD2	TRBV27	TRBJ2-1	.	TGTGCCAGCAGTTCGGCGACTAGCGGGATTTACAATGAGCAGTTCTTC	CASSSATSGIYNEQFF
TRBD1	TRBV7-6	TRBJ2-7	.	TGTGCCAGCAGCCCTTCGCCGGGACAGGGTTGGTACGAGCAGTACTTC	CASSPSPGQGWYEQYF
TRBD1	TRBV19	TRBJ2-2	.	TGTGCCAGTAGTTCGACAGGGCGGACCGGGGAGCTGTTTTTT	CASSSTGRTGELFF
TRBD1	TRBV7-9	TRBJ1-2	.	TGTGCCAGCAGGAAAGAACCCAGACAGGGAGCAAGGGGTGGCTACACCTTC	CASRKEPRQGARGGYTF
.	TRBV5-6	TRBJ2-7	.	TGTGCCAGCACCCCCACGCCGACAGTCTCCTACGAGCAGTACTTC	CASTPTPTVSYEQYF
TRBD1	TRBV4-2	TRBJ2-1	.	TGTGCCAGCAGCCAAGATCAGGGGGCTAGCTACAATGAGCAGTTCTTC	CASSQDQGASYNEQFF
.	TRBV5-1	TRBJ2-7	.	TGCGCCAGCAGCTTGCGGGGGTACGAGCAGTACTTC	CASSLRGYEQYF
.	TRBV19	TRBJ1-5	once	TGTGCCAGCAAACTGGCAGGTATGCAGGGCAATCAGCCCCAGCATTTT	CASKLAGMQGNQPQHF
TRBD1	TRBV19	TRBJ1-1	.	TGTGCCAGTAGAGCGCAGGGGATGGGACAGGGCACTGAAGCTTTCTTT	CASRAQGMGQGTEAFF
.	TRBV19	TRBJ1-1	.	TGTGCCAGTAGTTACAGCATGAACACTGAAGCTTTCTTT	CASSYSMNTEAFF
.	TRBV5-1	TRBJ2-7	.	TGCGCCAGCAGCTACGGACAGCTCTACGAGCAGTACTTC	CASSYGQLYEQYF
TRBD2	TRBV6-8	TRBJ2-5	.	TGTGCCAGCAGCTCACTAGCGGGGCAAGAGACCCAGTACTTC	CASSSLAGQETQYF
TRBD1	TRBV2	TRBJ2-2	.	TGTGCCAGCACAGGGGGTCTGGGAGAGCTGTTTTTT	CASTGGLGELFF
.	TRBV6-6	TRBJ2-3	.	TGTGCCAGCAGCCTTCAAGGACAGCGCACAGATACGCAGTATTTT	CASSLQGQRTDTQYF
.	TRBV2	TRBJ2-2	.	TGTGCCAGCAGGGGGGGAGTGCACACCGGGGAGCTGTTTTTT	CASRGGVHTGELFF
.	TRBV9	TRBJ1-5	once	TGTGCCAGCAGCGACGACATCAGCAATCAGCCCCAGCATTTT	CASSDDISNQPQHF
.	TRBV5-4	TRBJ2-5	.	TGTGCCAGCCAGTCCCGGCGAGGGCAAGAAGAGACCCAGTACTTC	CASQSRRGQEETQYF
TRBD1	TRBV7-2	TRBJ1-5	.	TGTGCCAGCAGCTCCGGGACAGCGTATCAGCCCCAGCATTTT	CASSSGTAYQPQHF
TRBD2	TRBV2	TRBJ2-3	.	TGTGCCAGCAGTGAGGGACTAGCGGCGTCGGATACGCAGTATTTT	CASSEGLAASDTQYF
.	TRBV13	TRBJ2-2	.	TGTGCCAGCAGCTATACAGGTTCGTCCGGGGAGCTGTTTTTT	CASSYTGSSGELFF
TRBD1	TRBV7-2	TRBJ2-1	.	TGTGCCAGCAGCCGCGAAGGGACAGACCGGATCTACAATGAGCAGTTCTTC	CASSREGTDRIYNEQFF
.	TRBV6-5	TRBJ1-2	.	TGTGCCAGCAGTTACTCATCCCTCGGACTCGGCGATGGCTACACCTTC	CASSYSSLGLGDGYTF
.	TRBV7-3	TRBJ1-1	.	TGTGCCAGCAGCTTAACCGCGGGGGGCGCAGAAGCTTTCTTT	CASSLTAGGAEAFF
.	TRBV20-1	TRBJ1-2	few	TGCAGTGCTAGACAGGGTGATGGCTACACCTTC	CSARQGDGYTF
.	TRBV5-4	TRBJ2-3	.	TGTGCCAGCAGCTTAGGGGTCGGCACAGATACGCAGTATTTT	CASSLGVGTDTQYF
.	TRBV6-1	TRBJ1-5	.	TGTGCCAGCAGTTTCCAGGGGTGGCCCCAGCATTTT	CASSFQGWPQHF
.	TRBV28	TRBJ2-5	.	TGTGCCAGCAGTTTATCAGCAGGCCGGGAGACCCAGTACTTC	CASSLSAGRETQYF
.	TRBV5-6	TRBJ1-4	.	TGTGCCAGCAGCTTGGGCGGGGCCCATGAAAAACTGTTTTTT	CASSLGGAHEKLFF
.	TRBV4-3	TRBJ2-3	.	TGCGCCAGCAGCCAAGACTACGCCGATACGCAGTATTTT	CASSQDYADTQYF
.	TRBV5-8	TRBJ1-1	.	TGTGCCAGCAGCTTGCCCGGTAACACTGAAGCTTTCTTT	CASSLPGNTEAFF
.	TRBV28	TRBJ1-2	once	TGTGCCAGCAGTCCCCGCGGGGAGGGGGATGGCTACACCTTC	CASSPRGEGDGYTF
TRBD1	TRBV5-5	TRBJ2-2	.	TGTGCCAGCAGGACCGGGACAGGGCACACCGGGGAGCTGTTTTTT	CASRTGTGHTGELFF
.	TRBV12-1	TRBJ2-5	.	TGTGCCAGCAGCCCTTGGGGAGTTAGTTCGACCCAGTACTTC	CASSPWGVSSTQYF